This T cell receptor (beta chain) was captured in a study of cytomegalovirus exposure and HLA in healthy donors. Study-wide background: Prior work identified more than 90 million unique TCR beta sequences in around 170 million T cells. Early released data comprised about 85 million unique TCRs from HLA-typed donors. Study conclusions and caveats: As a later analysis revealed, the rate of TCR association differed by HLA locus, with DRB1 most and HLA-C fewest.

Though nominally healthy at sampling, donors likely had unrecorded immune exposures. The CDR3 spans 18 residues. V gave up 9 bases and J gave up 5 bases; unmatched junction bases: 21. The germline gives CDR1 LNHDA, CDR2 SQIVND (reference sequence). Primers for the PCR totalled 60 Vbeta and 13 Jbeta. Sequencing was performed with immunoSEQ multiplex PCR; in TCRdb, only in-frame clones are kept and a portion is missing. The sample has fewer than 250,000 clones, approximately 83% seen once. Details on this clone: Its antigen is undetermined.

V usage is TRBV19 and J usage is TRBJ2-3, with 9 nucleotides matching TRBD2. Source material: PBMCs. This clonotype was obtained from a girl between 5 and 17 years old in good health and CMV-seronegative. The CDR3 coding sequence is TGTGCCAGCGGACTATCGGCTAGCGGGATCATTGGGGGAGATACGCAGTATTTT. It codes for CASGLSASGIIGGDTQYF.